These 13 T cell receptor beta chains share one sample of origin, sequenced in a study of cytomegalovirus exposure and HLA in healthy donors. The primer mix had 60 Vbeta and 13 Jbeta primers. Sequencing was performed with immunoSEQ multiplex PCR; in TCRdb, only in-frame clones are kept and a portion is missing. The sample yields roughly 200,000 clones, 86% seen once. The sequenced sample consisted of PBMCs. The receptor source for this set is a woman aged 25 to 45 in good health and CMV-seronegative.

The sample holds a few counts of this clone. CDR3 DNA: TGTGCCAGCAGCCGCCATAGGGGTGGAGGGTTAGATGAGCAGTTCTTC. Its translation: CASSRHRGGGLDEQFF. The chain recombines TRBV7-3 with TRBJ2-1, with D possibly being TRBD2 (6 bases). Trimming stripped 5 bases from V and 8 bases from J, with 22 bases between. CDR3 size: 16 residues. Germline V gives CDR1 SGHTA, CDR2 FQGTGA.

The V call is TRBV11-2, the J call TRBJ2-5, with 7 nucleotides matching TRBD1. The V gene end was trimmed by 5 bases and the J gene end by 5 bases; junction bases not matched to a gene: 5. This CDR3 spans 13 amino acids. Germline V lookup: CDR1 SGHAT, CDR2 FQNNGV. The CDR3 is CASSRTGAETQYF. The CDR3 DNA follows: TGTGCCAGCAGCCGAACAGGGGCCGAGACCCAGTACTTC.

The chain employs TRBV9 and TRBJ2-1; the D gene is possibly TRBD1 (6 bases). CDR3 size: 14 residues. V lost 3 bases, J lost 5 bases, and 12 bases lay in between. Germline-derived CDR1 and CDR2 are SGDLS and YYNGEE. The CDR3 DNA is TGTGCCAGCAGCGCAACGGGACACAACAATGAGCAGTTCTTC. It encodes CASSATGHNNEQFF.

This chain links TRBV5-4 with TRBJ2-3, with a weak D call TRBD2 (5 bases). The CDR3 is 16 residues long. Germline CDR1 and CDR2: SGHNT and YYREEE (reference sequence). Trimming cost V 4 bases and J 0 bases, with 15 bases left between them. CDR3 protein: CASSPHGGRSTDTQYF. CDR3 DNA: TGTGCCAGCAGCCCCCATGGAGGTCGTAGCACAGATACGCAGTATTTT.

The chain recombines TRBV4-2 with TRBJ2-5, with 11 bases aligning to TRBD2. Germline CDR1 LGHNA, CDR2 YNFKEQ. Losses at the gene ends were 4 bases for V and 5 bases for J; bases not matched to a gene: 6. CDR3 size: 15 residues. The CDR3 nucleotides are TGTGCCAGCAGCCGCGGGACTAGCGGAGAGGAGACCCAGTACTTC. This encodes CASSRGTSGEETQYF.

The chain employs TRBV5-1 and TRBJ2-1, with 8 nucleotides matching TRBD1. The V segment lost 2 bases and the J segment 1 base; nucleotides outside the gene matches: 2. Germline lookup yields CDR1 SGHRS and CDR2 YFSETQ. This CDR3 comprises 15 residues. The CDR3 DNA sequence: TGCGCCAGCAGCTTTCGACAGGGGTCCTACAATGAGCAGTTCTTC. Its translation: CASSFRQGSYNEQFF. The full variable domain, rest sourced from reference TRBV5-1 and TRBJ2-1, is KAGVTQTPRYLIKTRGQQVTLSCSPISGHRSVSWYQQTPGQGLQFLFEYFSETQRNKGNFPGRFSGRQFSNSRSEMNVSTLELGDSALYLCASSFRQGSYNEQFFGPGTRLTVL.

J is TRBJ2-7 and V is TRBV27; 7 bases map to TRBD2. Germline V lookup: CDR1 MNHEY, CDR2 SMNVEV (reference sequence). This CDR3 comprises 14 residues. The trim removed 5 bases at V and 2 bases at J, leaving 6 bases unmatched. The CDR3 region is CASSPGTKTYEQYF. The CDR3 DNA is TGTGCCAGCAGTCCGGGGACTAAAACCTACGAGCAGTACTTC.

This clone was observed a handful of times. This rearrangement joins TRBV25-1 to TRBJ1-6, with D possibly TRBD1 on 5 matching bases. This CDR3 is 15 amino acids long. The ends were cut back, 1 base at V and 8 bases at J, with 12 bases in the middle. The V gene's germline CDR1 is MGHDK and CDR2 SYGVNS. The CDR3 loop is CASSEWKGRDSPLHF. As DNA, the CDR3 is TGTGCCAGCAGTGAATGGAAGGGGAGGGATTCACCCCTCCACTTT.

V usage is TRBV7-9 and J usage is TRBJ2-7; TRBD1 might be the D (6 bases). With 5 bases removed from V and 0 bases from J, the gap between germline ends came to 14 bases. Looked up from germline, CDR1 is SEHNR and CDR2 is FQNEAQ (reference sequence). This CDR3 region has 15 residues. The CDR3 bases are TGTGCCAGCAGCGCCCGCGGACAGAGCTCCTACGAGCAGTACTTC. Its protein is CASSARGQSSYEQYF.

J is TRBJ1-1 and V is TRBV27; D is undetermined. The CDR3 loop spans 13 amino acids. The V end was cut by 6 bases, the J end by 0 bases, with 8 bases between. Germline CDR1 reads MNHEY; CDR2 reads SMNVEV (reference sequence). Here the CDR3 reads CASRPGLNTEAFF. DNA of the CDR3: TGTGCCAGCAGGCCGGGGTTGAACACTGAAGCTTTCTTT.

This chain uses TRBV5-4 with TRBJ2-1; TRBD2 matches at 9 bases. This CDR3 spans 16 amino acids. V shed 4 bases, J shed 9 bases, and the junction held 14 bases outside the gene matches. Per the germline V gene, CDR1 is SGHNT and CDR2 is YYREEE (reference sequence). The CDR3 nucleotides are TGTGCCAGCAGCCGTCGGGCGGGCGGGGGGGCGGTTGAGCAGTTCTTC. This codes for CASSRRAGGGAVEQFF.

The rearrangement joins TRBV4-1 to TRBJ2-5; 7 bases match TRBD1. Trimming at V came to 0 bases and at J to 3 bases, leaving 4 bases not matched to a gene. Germline V lookup: CDR1 MGHRA, CDR2 YSYEKL. The CDR3 is made up of 15 amino acids. This chain's CDR3 is CASSQEGRGKETQYF. CDR3 nucleotides: TGCGCCAGCAGCCAAGAGGGCAGGGGGAAAGAGACCCAGTACTTC.

The chain uses TRBV9 and TRBJ2-7; TRBD1 aligns across 9 bases. Germline CDR1 is SGDLS and CDR2 is YYNGEE. The CDR3 covers 16 residues. Germline trimming cut 4 bases from V and 4 bases from J; bases unmatched to any gene: 12. CDR3 coding DNA: TGTGCCAGCAGCCCCCTTCCGGCGACAGGGGGGTACGAGCAGTACTTC. This encodes CASSPLPATGGYEQYF.